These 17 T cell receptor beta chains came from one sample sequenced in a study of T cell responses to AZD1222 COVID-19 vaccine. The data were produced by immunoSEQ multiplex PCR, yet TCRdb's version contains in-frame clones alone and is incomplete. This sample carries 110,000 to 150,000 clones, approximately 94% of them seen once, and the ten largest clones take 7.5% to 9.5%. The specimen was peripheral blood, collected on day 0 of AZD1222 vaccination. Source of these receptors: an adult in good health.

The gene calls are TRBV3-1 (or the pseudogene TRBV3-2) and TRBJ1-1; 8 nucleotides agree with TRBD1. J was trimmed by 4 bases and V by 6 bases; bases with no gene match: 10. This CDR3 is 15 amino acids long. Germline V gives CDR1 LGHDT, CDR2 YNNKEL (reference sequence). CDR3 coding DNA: TGTGCCAGCAGAGGGGCAGGGGGCAGGGTCACTGAAGCTTTCTTT. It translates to CASRGAGGRVTEAFF.

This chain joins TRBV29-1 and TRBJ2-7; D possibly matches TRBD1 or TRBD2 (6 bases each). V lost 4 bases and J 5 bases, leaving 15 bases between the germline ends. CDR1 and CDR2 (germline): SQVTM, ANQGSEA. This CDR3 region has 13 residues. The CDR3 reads CSVVGGLLHEQYF. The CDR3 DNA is TGCAGCGTTGTTGGGGGGCTCCTTCACGAGCAGTACTTC.

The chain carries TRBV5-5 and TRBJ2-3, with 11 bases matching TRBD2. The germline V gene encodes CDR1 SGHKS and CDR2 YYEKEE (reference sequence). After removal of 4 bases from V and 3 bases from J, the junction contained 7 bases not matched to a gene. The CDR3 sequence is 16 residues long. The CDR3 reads CASSRETSGGTDTQYF. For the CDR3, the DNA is TGTGCCAGCAGCCGCGAAACTAGCGGGGGTACAGATACGCAGTATTTT.

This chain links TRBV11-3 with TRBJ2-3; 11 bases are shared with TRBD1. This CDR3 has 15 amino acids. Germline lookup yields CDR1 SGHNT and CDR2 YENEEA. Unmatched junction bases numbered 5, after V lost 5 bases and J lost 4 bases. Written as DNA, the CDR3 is TGTGCCAGCAGCCCGGGACAGGGGGTCCCAGATACGCAGTATTTT. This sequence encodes CASSPGQGVPDTQYF.

CDR3: CASSLAGTPNEQFF. Here the CDR3 DNA reads TGTGCCAGCAGCTTAGCTGGGACCCCAAATGAGCAGTTCTTC. This sequence joins TRBV7-9 and TRBJ2-1; either TRBD1 or TRBD2 may fit D (5 bases each). The germline V gene encodes CDR1 SEHNR and CDR2 FQNEAQ (reference sequence). With 0 bases removed from V and 7 bases from J, the gap between germline ends came to 10 bases. This CDR3 spans 14 amino acids.

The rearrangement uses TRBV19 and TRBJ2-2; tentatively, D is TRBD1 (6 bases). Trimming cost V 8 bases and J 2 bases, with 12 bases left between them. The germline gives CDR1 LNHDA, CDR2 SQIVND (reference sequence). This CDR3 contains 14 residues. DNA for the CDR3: TGTGCCAGTGCTGACAGGAGAAACACCGGGGAGCTGTTTTTT. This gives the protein CASADRRNTGELFF.

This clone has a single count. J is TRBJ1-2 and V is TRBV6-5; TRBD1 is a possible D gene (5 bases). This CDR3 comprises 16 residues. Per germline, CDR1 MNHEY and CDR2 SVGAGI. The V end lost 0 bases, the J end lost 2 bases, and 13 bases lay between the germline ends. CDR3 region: CASSYSLQVLNYGYTF. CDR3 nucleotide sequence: TGTGCCAGCAGTTACTCTTTACAGGTTTTGAACTATGGCTACACCTTC.

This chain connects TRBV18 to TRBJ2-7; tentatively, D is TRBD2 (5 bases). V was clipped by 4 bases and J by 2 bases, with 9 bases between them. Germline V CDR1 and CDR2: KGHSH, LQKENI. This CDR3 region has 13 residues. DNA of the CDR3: TGTGCCAGCTCACTTGGGAGAACCTACGAGCAGTACTTC. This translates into CASSLGRTYEQYF.

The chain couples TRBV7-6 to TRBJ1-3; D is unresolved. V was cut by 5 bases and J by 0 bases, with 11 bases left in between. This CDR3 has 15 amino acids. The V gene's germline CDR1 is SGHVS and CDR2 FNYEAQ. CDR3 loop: CASSPPRGSGNTIYF. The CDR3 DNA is TGTGCCAGCAGCCCGCCTAGAGGCTCTGGAAACACCATATATTTT.

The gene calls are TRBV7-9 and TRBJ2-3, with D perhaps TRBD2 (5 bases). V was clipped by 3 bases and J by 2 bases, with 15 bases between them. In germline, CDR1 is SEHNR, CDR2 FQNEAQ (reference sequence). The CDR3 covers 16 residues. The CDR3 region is CASSFRGNGFTDTQYF. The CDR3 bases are TGTGCCAGCAGCTTCCGGGGAAACGGTTTCACAGATACGCAGTATTTT.

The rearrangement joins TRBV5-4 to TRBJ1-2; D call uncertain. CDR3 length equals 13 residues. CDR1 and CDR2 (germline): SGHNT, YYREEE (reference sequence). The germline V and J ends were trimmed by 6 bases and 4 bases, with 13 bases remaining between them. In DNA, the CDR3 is TGTGCCAGCACCTATTTGGGCAGCTATGGCTACACCTTC. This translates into CASTYLGSYGYTF. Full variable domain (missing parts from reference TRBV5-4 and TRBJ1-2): ETGVTQSPTHLIKTRGQQVTLRCSSQSGHNTVSWYQQALGQGPQFIFQYYREEENGRGNFPPRFSGLQFPNYSSELNVNALELDDSALYLCASTYLGSYGYTFGSGTRLTVV.

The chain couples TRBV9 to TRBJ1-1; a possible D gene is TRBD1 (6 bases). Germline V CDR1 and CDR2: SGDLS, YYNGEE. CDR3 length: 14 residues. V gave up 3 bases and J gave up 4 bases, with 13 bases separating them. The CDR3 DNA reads TGTGCCAGCAGCGCCAGGGGCCCGTTCACTGAAGCTTTCTTT. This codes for CASSARGPFTEAFF.

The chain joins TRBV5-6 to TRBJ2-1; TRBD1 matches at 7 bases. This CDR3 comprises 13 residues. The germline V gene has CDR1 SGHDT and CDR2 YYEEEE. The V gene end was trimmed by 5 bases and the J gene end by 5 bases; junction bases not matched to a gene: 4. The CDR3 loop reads CASRGTVNNEQFF. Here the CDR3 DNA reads TGTGCCAGCAGGGGGACAGTAAACAATGAGCAGTTCTTC.

CDR3 region: CASSLGSRSEQYF. Written as DNA, the CDR3 is TGTGCCAGCAGCCTAGGGTCAAGGAGCGAGCAGTACTTC. The genes are TRBV7-2 and TRBJ2-7; D call uncertain. The CDR3 length is 13 residues. Germline V CDR1 and CDR2: SGHTA, FQGNSA. Trimming removed 5 bases at V and 6 bases at J, with 14 bases between.

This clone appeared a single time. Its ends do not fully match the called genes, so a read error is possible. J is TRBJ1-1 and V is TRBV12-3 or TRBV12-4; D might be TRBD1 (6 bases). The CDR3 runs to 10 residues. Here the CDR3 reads CASSYHRAVF. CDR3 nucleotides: TGTGCCAGCAGTTACCACAGGGCCGTCTTT.

In nucleotides, the CDR3 is TGTGCCAGCAGCCCGGGGGGACAGGGGAAGTATGGCTACACCTTC. Its protein product is CASSPGGQGKYGYTF. This chain links TRBV7-2 with TRBJ1-2; TRBD1 matches at 10 bases. Trimming at V came to 5 bases and at J to 5 bases, leaving 8 bases not matched to a gene. CDR3 size: 15 residues. Looked up from germline, CDR1 is SGHTA and CDR2 is FQGNSA.

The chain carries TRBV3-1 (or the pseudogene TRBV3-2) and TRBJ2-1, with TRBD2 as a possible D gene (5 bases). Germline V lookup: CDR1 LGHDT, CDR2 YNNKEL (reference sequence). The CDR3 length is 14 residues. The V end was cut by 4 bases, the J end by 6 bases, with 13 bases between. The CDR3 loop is CASSPDYTTNEQFF. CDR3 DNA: TGTGCCAGCAGCCCAGACTATACGACCAATGAGCAGTTCTTC.